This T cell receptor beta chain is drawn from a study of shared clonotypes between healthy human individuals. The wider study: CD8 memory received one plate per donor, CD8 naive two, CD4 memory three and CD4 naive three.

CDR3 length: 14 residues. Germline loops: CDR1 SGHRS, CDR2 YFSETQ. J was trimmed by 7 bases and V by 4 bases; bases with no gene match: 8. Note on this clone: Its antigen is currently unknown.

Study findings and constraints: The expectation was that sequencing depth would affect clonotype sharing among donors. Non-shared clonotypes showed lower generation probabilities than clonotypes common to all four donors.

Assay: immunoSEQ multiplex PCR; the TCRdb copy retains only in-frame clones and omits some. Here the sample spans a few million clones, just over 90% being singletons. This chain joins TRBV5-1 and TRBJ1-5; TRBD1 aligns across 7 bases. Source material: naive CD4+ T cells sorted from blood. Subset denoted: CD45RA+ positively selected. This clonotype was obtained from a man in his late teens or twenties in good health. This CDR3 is CASSLGQEGQPQHF. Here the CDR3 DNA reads TGCGCCAGCAGCCTAGGACAGGAGGGGCAGCCCCAGCATTTT.